The clone carrying this T cell receptor beta chain was detected a few times. Its antigen remains unknown. The data were obtained in a study of beta chain features in type 1 diabetes. In the study overall: Researchers looked at fewer than 110 million sorted cells across all samples.

Study results and caveats: TCRB CDR3s from Type 1 diabetes patients were moderately but significantly shorter in all four CD4+ subsets. Insertions were fewer and deletions more numerous at VDJ junctions in type 1 diabetes patients. Within patients, naive, central memory and Treg TCRB repertoires seemed more similar than within healthy donors.

The ends were cut back, 0 bases at V and 3 bases at J, with 7 bases in the middle. Germline V lookup: CDR1 SGHRS, CDR2 YFSETQ. The CDR3 totals 13 residues. CD45RO/CCR7/CD25/CD127/CD95/CD27 sorting isolated CD4+ naive, central memory, regulatory and stem cell-like memory cells. The sequenced template was cDNA made from the entire isolated RNA. Assay: immunoSEQ multiplex PCR; the TCRdb copy retains only in-frame clones and omits some. The data contain about 160,000 clones, about 8.1% of them singletons. This TCR derives from a woman under 30 with type 1 diabetes. The material sequenced was central memory CD4+ T cells from blood. This rearrangement joins TRBV5-1 to TRBJ2-7; no clear D gene. The CDR3 protein is CASSLVSDYEQYF. The DNA for the CDR3 is TGCGCCAGCAGCTTGGTTTCAGACTACGAGCAGTACTTC.